This record concerns one T cell receptor beta chain sequence. Antigen: not known. V dropped 6 bases and J dropped 0 bases, with 23 bases sitting between them. The CDR3 has 18 amino acids. Germline CDR1 reads MNHEY; CDR2 reads SMNVEV (reference sequence). This specimen comes from a study of cytomegalovirus exposure and HLA in healthy donors. Study findings and constraints: Cytomegalovirus association was listed for roughly 160 TCR beta chains.

Researchers ran the PCR with 60 Vbeta and 13 Jbeta primers. Produced via immunoSEQ multiplex PCR; TCRdb's table is partial and in-frame only. The table lists 160,000 or so clones, over 80% of them singletons. Sample: PBMCs. This chain connects TRBV27 to TRBJ1-1; a weak D match, TRBD1 (5 bases). The TCR originated in a male donor in good health and CMV-seropositive. The CDR3 nucleotides are TGTGCCAGCAGCCGCATGGGGGGGAACCCCTCAATGAACACTGAAGCTTTCTTT. Protein: CASSRMGGNPSMNTEAFF.